The subject of this entry is one T cell receptor (beta chain). Its matching antigen is unknown. The data stem from a study of cytomegalovirus exposure and HLA in healthy donors. About the study: A previous analysis identified 100 million or so unique TCR beta sequences derived from roughly 180 million T cells. Early released data comprised about 85 million unique TCRs from HLA-typed donors.

Deletions cut 6 bases from V and 3 bases from J, with 17 bases between. The germline CDR1 and CDR2 sequences are SQVTM and ANQGSEA. This CDR3 contains 14 residues. Both 60 Vbeta primers and 13 Jbeta primers went into the PCR. Clones were read by immunoSEQ multiplex PCR, and TCRdb kept only the in-frame ones, dropping some. The sample yields around 100,000 clones, around 63% seen once. General study results and limits: It was reported in a later analysis that an Asian-associated ancestry cluster showed fewer N-insertions than the approximately 670-donor mean. 87-base-pair reads could not separate some V segments, including TRBV6-2 and TRBV6-3.

The sequencing input was PBMCs. This clonotype originated in a human donor in good health. V is TRBV29-1 and J is TRBJ1-2; D is possibly TRBD1 (6 bases). Written as DNA, the CDR3 is TGCAGCGTACCATCAGGGGAGACATACTATGGCTACACCTTC. Residues: CSVPSGETYYGYTF.